A selection of T cell receptor beta chains follows, all from one sample in a study of shared clonotypes between healthy human individuals. The method was immunoSEQ multiplex PCR; TCRdb's version includes in-frame clones alone and lacks a portion of them. The sample lists about 2.4 million clones, 93% occurring once. The sample was naive CD4+ T cells from PBMCs. The origin of the receptors is a man between 18 and 35 years old in good health. Some clones in this sample may be carry-over from other donors' samples. The conserved cysteine and the conserved F or W are not part of the CDR3 here.

v_call | cdr3_aa
TRBV6-5 | ASSYPRTAGGETQY
TRBV7-6 | ASSSIPGLAGAKGSYNEQF
TRBV19 | ASSPGANEQF
TRBV19 | ASSASSGVGGCTQY
TRBV30 | AWSLFGTGNQPQH
TRBV9 | ASSVPSSYSSGNLADTQY
TRBV30 | AWSVNGSSYEQY
TRBV4-3 | ASSQVTWYGSGELF
TRBV7-3 | ASSSTGMNTEAF
TRBV9 | ASSPRDRNEQF
TRBV5-4 | ASSTTGTGNEQY
TRBV18 | ASSPPAGNYGYT
TRBV10-3 | AISESFGQPVNQPQH
TRBV30 | AWSVDLAGPDTQY
TRBV6-5 | ASSLGRTAGSYEQY
TRBV28 | ASSSHSGTRRNEQF
TRBV11-2 | ASSDYRGHDEQY
TRBV4-1 | ASSSPGKRGFSNEQF
TRBV7-9 | ASSLGTGLNTEAF
TRBV7-9 | ASSSQLNTEAF
TRBV30 | AWSVHRLGGYT
TRBV28 | ASSSHLPTGELF
TRBV28 | ASTSGGQGYGYT
TRBV19 | ASSIGTGGNQPQH
TRBV7-3 | ASSTNRLGGEQF
TRBV9 | ASSVTGETDTQY
TRBV6-5 | ASSYETNTEAF
TRBV5-1 | ASKFREGLNTGELF
TRBV5-1 | ASSLQPADYGYT
TRBV7-9 | ASSLSSAENTEAF
TRBV19 | ASSPKGRGMNTEAF
TRBV2 | ASSRSGTGYSYEQY
TRBV7-9 | ASSLGQGTILHEQF
TRBV11-3 | ASSSVLSTGELF
TRBV7-8 | ASSRGQGLAQY
TRBV6-1 | ARGDSGANVLT
TRBV28 | ASRRLAGPLSTDTQY
TRBV20-1 | SAPMAETQY